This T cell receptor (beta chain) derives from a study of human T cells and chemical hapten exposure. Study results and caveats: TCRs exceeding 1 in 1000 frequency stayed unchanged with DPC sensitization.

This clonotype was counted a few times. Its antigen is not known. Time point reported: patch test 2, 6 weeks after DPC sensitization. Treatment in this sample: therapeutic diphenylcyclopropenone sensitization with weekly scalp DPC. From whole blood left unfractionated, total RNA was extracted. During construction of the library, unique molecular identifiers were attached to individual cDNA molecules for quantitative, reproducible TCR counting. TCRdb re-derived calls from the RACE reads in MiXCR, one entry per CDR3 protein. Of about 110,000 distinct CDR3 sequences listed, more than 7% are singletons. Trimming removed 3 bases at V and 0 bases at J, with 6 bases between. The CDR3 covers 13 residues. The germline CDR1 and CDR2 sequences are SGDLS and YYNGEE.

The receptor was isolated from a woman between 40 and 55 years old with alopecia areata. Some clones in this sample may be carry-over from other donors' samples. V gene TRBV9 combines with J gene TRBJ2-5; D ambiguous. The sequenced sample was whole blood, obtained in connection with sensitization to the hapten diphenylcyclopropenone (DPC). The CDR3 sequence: CASSAGYQETQYF. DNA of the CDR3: TGTGCCAGCAGCGCCGGGTACCAAGAGACCCAGTACTTC. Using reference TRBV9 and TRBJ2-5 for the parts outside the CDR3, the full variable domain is DSGVTQTPKHLITATGQRVTLRCSPRSGDLSVYWYQQSLDQGLQFLIQYYNGEERAKGNILERFSAQQFPDLHSELNLSSLELGDSALYFCASSAGYQETQYFGPGTRLLVL.